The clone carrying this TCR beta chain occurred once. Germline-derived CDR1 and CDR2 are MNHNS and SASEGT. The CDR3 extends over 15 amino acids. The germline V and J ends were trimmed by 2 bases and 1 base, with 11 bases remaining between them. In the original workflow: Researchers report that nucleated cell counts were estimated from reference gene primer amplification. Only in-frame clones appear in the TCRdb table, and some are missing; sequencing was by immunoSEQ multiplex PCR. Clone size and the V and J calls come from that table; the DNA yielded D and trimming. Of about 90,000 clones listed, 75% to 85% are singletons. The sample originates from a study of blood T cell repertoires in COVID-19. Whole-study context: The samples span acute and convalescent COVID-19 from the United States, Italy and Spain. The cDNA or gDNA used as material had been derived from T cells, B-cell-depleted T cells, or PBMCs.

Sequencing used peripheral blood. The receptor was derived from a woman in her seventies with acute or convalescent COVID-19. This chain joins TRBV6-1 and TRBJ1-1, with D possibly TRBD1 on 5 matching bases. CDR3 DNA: TGTGCCAGCAGTGAATTAAGACAGCCGAACACTGAAGCTTTCTTT. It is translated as CASSELRQPNTEAFF.